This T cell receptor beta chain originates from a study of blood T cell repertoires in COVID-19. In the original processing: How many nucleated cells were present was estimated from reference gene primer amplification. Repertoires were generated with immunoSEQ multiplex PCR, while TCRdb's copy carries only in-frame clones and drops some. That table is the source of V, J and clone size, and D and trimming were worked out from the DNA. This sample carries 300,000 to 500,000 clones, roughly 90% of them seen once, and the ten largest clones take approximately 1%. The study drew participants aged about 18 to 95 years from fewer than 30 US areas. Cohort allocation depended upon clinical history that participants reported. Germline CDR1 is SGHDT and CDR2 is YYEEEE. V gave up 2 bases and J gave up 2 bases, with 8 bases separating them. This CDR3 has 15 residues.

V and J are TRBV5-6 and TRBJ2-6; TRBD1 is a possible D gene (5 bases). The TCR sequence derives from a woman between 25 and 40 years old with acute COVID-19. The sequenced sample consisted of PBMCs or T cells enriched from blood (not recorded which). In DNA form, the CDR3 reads TGTGCCAGCAGCTTCAGGGTTACTGGGGCCAACGTCCTGACTTTC. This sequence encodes CASSFRVTGANVLTF.